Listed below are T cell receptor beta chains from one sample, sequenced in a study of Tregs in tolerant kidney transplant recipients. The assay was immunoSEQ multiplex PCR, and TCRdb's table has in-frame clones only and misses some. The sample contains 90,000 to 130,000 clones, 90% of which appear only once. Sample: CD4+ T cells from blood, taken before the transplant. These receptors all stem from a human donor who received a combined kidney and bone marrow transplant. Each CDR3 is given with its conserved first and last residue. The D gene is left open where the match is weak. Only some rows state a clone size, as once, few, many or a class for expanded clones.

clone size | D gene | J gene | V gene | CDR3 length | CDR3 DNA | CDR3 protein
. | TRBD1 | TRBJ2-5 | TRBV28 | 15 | TGTGCCAGCAGTTCCGGACAGGGGGCCCAAGAGACCCAGTACTTC | CASSSGQGAQETQYF
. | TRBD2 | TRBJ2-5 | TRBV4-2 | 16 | TGTGCCAGCAGCCAAGCTGACCAGGGAGGGATCAAGACCCAGTACTTC | CASSQADQGGIKTQYF
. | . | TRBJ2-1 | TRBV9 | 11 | TGTGCCAGCAGCGCCTCCGATGAGCAGTTCTTC | CASSASDEQFF
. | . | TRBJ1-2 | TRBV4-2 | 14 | TGTGCCAGCAGCCAAGGACCGGACTCTTATGGCTACACCTTC | CASSQGPDSYGYTF
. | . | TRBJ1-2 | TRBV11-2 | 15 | TGTGCCAGCAGCTTAGGCGGGACGGGCTATGTTGGCTACACCTTC | CASSLGGTGYVGYTF
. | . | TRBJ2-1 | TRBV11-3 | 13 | TGTGCCAGCAGCTTAGGGGGCGGGGATGAGCAGTTCTTC | CASSLGGGDEQFF
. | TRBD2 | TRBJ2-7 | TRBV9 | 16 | TGTGCCAGCAGCGTAGCTGAGGCTAGCGGGAGCTACGAGCAGTACTTC | CASSVAEASGSYEQYF
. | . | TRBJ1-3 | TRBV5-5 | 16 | TGTGCCAGCAGCTTGTACGGGGACACCTCTGGAAACACCATATATTTT | CASSLYGDTSGNTIYF
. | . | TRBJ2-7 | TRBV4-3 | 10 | TGCGCCAGCAAGTATGCCCTGACGGGCTTC | CASKYALTGF
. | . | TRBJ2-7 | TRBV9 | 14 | TGTGCCAGCAGCGTAGGGCGGGATACCTACGAGCAGTACTTC | CASSVGRDTYEQYF
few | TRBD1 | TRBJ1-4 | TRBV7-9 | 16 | TGTGCCAGCAGCAACCGACAGGGGGGTGGCCGAGAAAAACTGTTTTTT | CASSNRQGGGREKLFF
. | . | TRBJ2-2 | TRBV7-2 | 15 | TGTGCCAGCAGCCCAATGACGGGGAACACCGGGGAGCTGTTTTTT | CASSPMTGNTGELFF
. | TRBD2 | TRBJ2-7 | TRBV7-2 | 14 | TGTGCCAGCACCAGAACGACTAGCGGGAGCGAGCAGTACTTC | CASTRTTSGSEQYF
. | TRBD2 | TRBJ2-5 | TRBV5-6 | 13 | TGTGCCAGCAGCTTGCTGGGGGGGGAGACCCAGTACTTC | CASSLLGGETQYF
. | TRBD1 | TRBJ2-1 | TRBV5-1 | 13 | TGCGCCAGCAGCTCGGGAACAGGGGCGGCGACCTTCTTC | CASSSGTGAATFF
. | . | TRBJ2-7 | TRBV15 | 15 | TGTGCCACCAGCAGAGACCCGGGAGTTTTGGACGAGCAGTACTTC | CATSRDPGVLDEQYF
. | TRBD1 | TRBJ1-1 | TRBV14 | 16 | TGTGCCAGCAGCCAAGATGGGGCAGGGGGGTACACTGAAGCTTTCTTT | CASSQDGAGGYTEAFF
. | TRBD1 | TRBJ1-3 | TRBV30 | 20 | TGTGCCTGGAGTGTACTCCCGGGACAGGGTAAGGTCCGGACTGGAAACACCATATATTTT | CAWSVLPGQGKVRTGNTIYF
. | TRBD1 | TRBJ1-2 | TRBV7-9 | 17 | TGTGCCAGCAGCTTAGGAGGGACAGGGGGCAGGCGATATGGCTACACCTTC | CASSLGGTGGRRYGYTF
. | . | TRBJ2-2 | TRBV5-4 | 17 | TGTGCCAGCAGCCTGGGGGCCAGGCGCACGAACACCGGGGAGCTGTTTTTT | CASSLGARRTNTGELFF
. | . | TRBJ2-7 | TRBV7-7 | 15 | TGTGCCAGCAGCTTAGGTCCGGGACACCTTTACGAGCAGTACTTC | CASSLGPGHLYEQYF
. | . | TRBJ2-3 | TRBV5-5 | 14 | TGTGCCAGCAGCTTCCCAGGTAGCACAGATACGCAGTATTTT | CASSFPGSTDTQYF
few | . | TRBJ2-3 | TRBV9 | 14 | TGTGCCAGCAGCGTATCACTAGGCACAGATACGCAGTATTTT | CASSVSLGTDTQYF
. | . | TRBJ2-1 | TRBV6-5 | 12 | TGTGCCAGCAGTAACCTGGGGCAGGGGCAGTTCTTC | CASSNLGQGQFF
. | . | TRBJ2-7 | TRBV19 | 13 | TGTGCCAGTAGTAGGTCAGGGACCTACGAGCAGTACTTC | CASSRSGTYEQYF
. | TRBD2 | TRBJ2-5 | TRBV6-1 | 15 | TGTGCCAGCAGTCCAACGGGGGGGAGAAAAGAGACCCAGTACTTC | CASSPTGGRKETQYF
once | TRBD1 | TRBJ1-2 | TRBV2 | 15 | TGTGCCAGCAGGAGACAGGGGGCGCGGGTTGAGGGCTACACCTTC | CASRRQGARVEGYTF
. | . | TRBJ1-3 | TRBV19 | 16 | TGTGCCAGTCATCGGTCGGGGGGAGAGGCTGGAAACACCATATATTTT | CASHRSGGEAGNTIYF
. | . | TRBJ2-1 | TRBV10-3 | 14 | TGTGCCATCAGTGGCTCGACCGGGTTTAATGAGCAGTTCTTC | CAISGSTGFNEQFF
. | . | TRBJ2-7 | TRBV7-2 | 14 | TGTGCCAGCAGCTTAGCGAGGGCCTCCTACGAGCAGTACTTC | CASSLARASYEQYF
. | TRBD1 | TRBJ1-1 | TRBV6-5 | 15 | TGTGCCAGCAGCCCCTGGACAGGGCCATCCACTGAAGCTTTCTTT | CASSPWTGPSTEAFF
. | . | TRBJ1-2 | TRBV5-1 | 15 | TGCGCCAGCAGCTTGTGGTACAGAGCTAACTATGGCTACACCTTC | CASSLWYRANYGYTF
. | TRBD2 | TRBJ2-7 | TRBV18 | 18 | TGTGCCAGCTCACCACGCTATTCCGGGACTAGCGGGACCTACGAGCAGTACTTC | CASSPRYSGTSGTYEQYF
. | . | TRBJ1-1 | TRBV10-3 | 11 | TGTGCCATCAGTGCAGGGGAGGAAGCTTTCTTT | CAISAGEEAFF
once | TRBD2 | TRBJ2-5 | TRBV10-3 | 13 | TGTGCCATCGGAGCGGGGCACCAAGAGACCCAGTACTTC | CAIGAGHQETQYF
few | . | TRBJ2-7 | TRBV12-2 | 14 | TGTGCAAGTCGCTTACCGCGGACTTACTACGAGCAGTACTTC | CASRLPRTYYEQYF
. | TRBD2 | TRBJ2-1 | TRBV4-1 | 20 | TGCGCCAGCAGCCAAGATACGGTAGCGGGGGGAGGACGCTCCTACAATGAGCAGTTCTTC | CASSQDTVAGGGRSYNEQFF
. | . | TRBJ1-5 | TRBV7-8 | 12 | TGTGCCAGCAGCTCGTTCAATCAGCCCCAGCATTTT | CASSSFNQPQHF
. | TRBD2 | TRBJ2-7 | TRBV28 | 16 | TGTGCCAGCAGTTTGGGACTAGCGGGAGACTCCTACGAGCAGTACTTC | CASSLGLAGDSYEQYF
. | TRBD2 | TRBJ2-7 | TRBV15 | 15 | TGTGCCACCAGCAGAGATACTAGCGGGAGGGACGAGCAGTACTTC | CATSRDTSGRDEQYF
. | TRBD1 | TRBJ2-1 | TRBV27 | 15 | TGTGCCAGCAGTTTACGGGACAGACCTGTCCATGAGCAGTTCTTC | CASSLRDRPVHEQFF
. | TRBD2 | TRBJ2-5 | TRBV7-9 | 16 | TGTGCCAGCAGCTTAGTACTAGCGTTAAGCCAAGAGACCCAGTACTTC | CASSLVLALSQETQYF
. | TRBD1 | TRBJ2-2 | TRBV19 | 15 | TGTGCCAGTAGTATAGATGACAGGGGCTCCGGGGAGCTGTTTTTT | CASSIDDRGSGELFF
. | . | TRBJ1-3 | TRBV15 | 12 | TGTGCCACCAGCCTCTCACGGAACACCATATATTTT | CATSLSRNTIYF